The present TCR beta chain was sequenced within a study of cytomegalovirus exposure and HLA in healthy donors. Findings and limits, study-wide: Researchers catalogued 150 or so TCR beta chains as cytomegalovirus-associated. Exclusion as indistinguishable affected some V segments, including TRBV6-2 and TRBV6-3. Many donors carried some public TCRs, although rarity characterized most TCR sequences.

Researchers ran the PCR with 60 Vbeta and 13 Jbeta primers. TCRdb's copy holds only in-frame clones and misses some; the assay was immunoSEQ multiplex PCR. The sample shows roughly 170,000 clones, around 80% of them seen only once. Details on this clone: No antigen is known for it.

Trimming removed 2 bases at V and 7 bases at J, with 6 bases between. The CDR3 consists of 13 residues. Germline V gene sequence: CDR1 SGHDN, CDR2 FVKESK. The sequence derives from a woman aged 45 to 65 in good health and CMV-seropositive. The V gene is TRBV14, the J gene TRBJ1-6; D is unclear. The sample taken for sequencing was PBMCs. The CDR3 region has the DNA TGTGCCAGCAGCCAATCGGGGAATTCACCCCTCCACTTT. This codes for CASSQSGNSPLHF.